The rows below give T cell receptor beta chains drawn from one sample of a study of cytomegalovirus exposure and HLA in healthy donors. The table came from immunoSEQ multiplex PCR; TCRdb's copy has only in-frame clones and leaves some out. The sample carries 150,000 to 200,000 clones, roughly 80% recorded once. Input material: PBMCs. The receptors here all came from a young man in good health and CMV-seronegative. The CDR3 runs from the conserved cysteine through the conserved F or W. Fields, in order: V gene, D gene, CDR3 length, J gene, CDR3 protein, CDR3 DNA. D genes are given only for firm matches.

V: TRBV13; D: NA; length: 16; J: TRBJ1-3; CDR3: CASSLRGQFSGNTIYF; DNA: TGTGCCAGCAGCTTAAGAGGACAGTTCTCTGGAAACACCATATATTTT
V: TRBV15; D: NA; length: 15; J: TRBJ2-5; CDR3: CATNRANRVEETQYF; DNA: TGTGCCACCAACAGAGCTAACAGGGTAGAGGAGACCCAGTACTTC
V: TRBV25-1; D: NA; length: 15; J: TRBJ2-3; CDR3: CASSAPGLHTDTQYF; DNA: TGTGCCAGCAGCGCACCGGGACTCCACACAGATACGCAGTATTTT
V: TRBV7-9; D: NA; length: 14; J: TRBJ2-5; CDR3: CASAQDRTQETQYF; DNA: TGTGCCAGTGCCCAAGACAGAACACAAGAGACCCAGTACTTC
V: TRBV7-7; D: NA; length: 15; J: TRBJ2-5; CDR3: CASSSSRSFQETQYF; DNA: TGTGCCAGCAGCTCCTCGAGAAGTTTTCAAGAGACCCAGTACTTC
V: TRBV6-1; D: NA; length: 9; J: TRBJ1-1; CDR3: CASTSGAFF; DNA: TGTGCCAGCACCTCCGGGGCTTTCTTT
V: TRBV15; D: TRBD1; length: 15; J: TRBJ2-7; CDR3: CATSRGDSNVYEQYF; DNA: TGTGCCACCAGCAGAGGGGACAGTAATGTCTACGAGCAGTACTTC
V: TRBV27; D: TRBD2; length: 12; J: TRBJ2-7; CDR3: CASRTGGYEQYF; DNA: TGTGCCAGCCGGACGGGAGGCTACGAGCAGTACTTC
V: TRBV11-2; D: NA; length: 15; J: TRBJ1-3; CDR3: CASSPRGTTGNTIYF; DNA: TGTGCCAGCAGCCCGCGGGGCACTACTGGAAACACCATATATTTT
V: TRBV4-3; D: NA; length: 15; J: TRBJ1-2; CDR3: CASSQVVVSNYGYTF; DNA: TGCGCCAGCAGCCAAGTTGTAGTTTCTAACTATGGCTACACCTTC
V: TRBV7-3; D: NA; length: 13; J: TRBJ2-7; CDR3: CASSFGGTYEQYF; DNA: TGCGCCAGCAGTTTCGGAGGAACCTACGAGCAGTACTTC
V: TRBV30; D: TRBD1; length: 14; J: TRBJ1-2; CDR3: CAANRDRGPYGYTF; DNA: TGTGCCGCGAACCGGGACAGGGGACCCTATGGCTACACCTTC
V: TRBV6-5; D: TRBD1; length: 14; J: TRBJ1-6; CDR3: CASSYGTGNRALHF; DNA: TGTGCCAGCAGTTACGGGACAGGCAACAGGGCCCTCCACTTT